Each of the 2 T cell receptor beta chains below was sequenced from the same sample in a study of T cells in Graves' hyperthyroidism and ophthalmopathy. The TCR beta CDR3 regions underwent amplification using RNA transcripts as the source. The HTBI primer set served for first-round RT-PCR of the TCR CDR3. Each CDR3 protein is one row after TCRdb ran MiXCR on the multiplex PCR reads. This table has hundreds of thousands of distinct CDR3 sequences, roughly 14% appearing once. Sample: blood. These TCRs come from a woman in her thirties or forties with Graves' ophthalmopathy.

This clonotype was picked up many times. J is TRBJ2-7 and V is TRBV24-1, with TRBD1 matching over 7 bases. Germline V gene sequence: CDR1 KGHDR, CDR2 SFDVKD. With 3 bases clipped from V and 3 bases from J, the junction kept 1 base outside the gene matches. This CDR3 has 13 residues. The CDR3 spells CATSDGDSYEQYF. CDR3 DNA: TGTGCCACCAGTGATGGGGACAGCTACGAGCAGTACTTC.

At least ten counts were recorded for this clonotype. V gene TRBV6-1 combines with J gene TRBJ2-2; TRBD1 matches 8 bases. The CDR3 is made up of 14 amino acids. Germline CDR1 reads MNHNS; CDR2 reads SASEGT. Trimming at V came to 10 bases and at J to 3 bases, leaving 7 bases not matched to a gene. For the CDR3, the DNA is TGTGCCACACACAGGGGGGAGGACACCGGGGAGCTGTTTTTT. Translating it yields CATHRGEDTGELFF.